The rows below give T cell receptor beta chains drawn from one sample of a study of blood T cells in healthy people across ages. MiXCR was run by TCRdb on the 5' RACE reads, yielding one entry per CDR3 protein. The data show about 830,000 distinct CDR3 sequences, roughly 64% seen once. Specimen: blood. These receptors all stem from a man younger than 40 in good health. Both conserved end residues are part of each CDR3. A D gene is named only where the DNA matches it firmly. Size is stated for part of the rows, as once, few or many counts, or as a class when the clone is expanded.

J: TRBJ1-2
D: .
V: TRBV6-5
size: .
DNA: TGTGCCAGCAGTAAGGGACAACCTAACTATGGCTACACCTTC
CDR3: CASSKGQPNYGYTF

J: TRBJ2-7
D: .
V: TRBV20-1
size: .
DNA: TGCAGTGCGAGGGGCTATCGAAGCTCCTACGAGCAGTACTTC
CDR3: CSARGYRSSYEQYF

J: TRBJ2-5
D: .
V: TRBV7-7
size: .
DNA: TGTGCTAGCAGCCCGGTTCAGGTCCAAGAGACCCAGTACTTC
CDR3: CASSPVQVQETQYF

J: TRBJ2-7
D: TRBD1
V: TRBV30
size: .
DNA: TGTGCCTGTCAAACCGGGACAGGCTCCTACGAGCAGTACTTC
CDR3: CACQTGTGSYEQYF

J: TRBJ1-2
D: TRBD1
V: TRBV3-1
size: .
DNA: TGTGCCAGCAGCCATTTAACAGGGGCCCGCGCGGATTACTATGGCTACACCTTC
CDR3: CASSHLTGARADYYGYTF

J: TRBJ2-1
D: .
V: TRBV15
size: .
DNA: TGTGCCACCAGCTCGGACTACTACGGCTATGAGCAGTTCTTC
CDR3: CATSSDYYGYEQFF

J: TRBJ2-1
D: TRBD2
V: TRBV12-3/TRBV12-4
size: .
DNA: TGTGCCAGCAGTTTAAAGGGAGCGGGGGACAATGAGCAGTTCTTC
CDR3: CASSLKGAGDNEQFF

J: TRBJ2-6
D: .
V: TRBV6-2/TRBV6-3
size: .
DNA: TGTGCCAGCAGGCACGAGCTCTCTGGGGCCAACGTCCTGACTTTC
CDR3: CASRHELSGANVLTF

J: TRBJ2-2
D: .
V: TRBV20-1
size: .
DNA: TGCAGTGCTGTAGGAGGACTCCCTGACACCGGGGAGCTGTTTTTT
CDR3: CSAVGGLPDTGELFF

J: TRBJ2-1
D: .
V: TRBV25-1
size: once
DNA: TGTGCCAGCAGTGGGGGATCTGGGCGGGCAGCCTACAATGAGCAGTTCTTC
CDR3: CASSGGSGRAAYNEQFF

J: TRBJ1-1
D: .
V: TRBV20-1
size: .
DNA: TGCAGTGCAAGACAGGCCATCGACACTGAAGCTTTCTTT
CDR3: CSARQAIDTEAFF

J: TRBJ2-7
D: TRBD1
V: TRBV20-1
size: .
DNA: TGCAGTGCTAGAGATTCGAGGACAGGGTCCGACGAGCAGTACTTC
CDR3: CSARDSRTGSDEQYF

J: TRBJ1-6
D: TRBD1
V: TRBV10-2
size: .
DNA: TGCGCCAGCAGTATCGGACAGGGGGACTATAATTCACCCCTCCACTTT
CDR3: CASSIGQGDYNSPLHF

J: TRBJ2-5
D: TRBD1
V: TRBV29-1
size: .
DNA: TGCAGCGTTAATCGGGACAGGGGATTCGGACCGTACCAAGAGACCCAGTACTTC
CDR3: CSVNRDRGFGPYQETQYF

J: TRBJ1-5
D: .
V: TRBV29-1
size: .
DNA: TGCAGCGTTGGGCAGGCGATGTATCAGCCCCAGCATTTT
CDR3: CSVGQAMYQPQHF

J: TRBJ2-1
D: .
V: TRBV18
size: .
DNA: TGTGCCAGCTCACCTCGCGGTGGACAGTACAATGAGCAGTTCTTC
CDR3: CASSPRGGQYNEQFF

J: TRBJ2-3
D: TRBD2
V: TRBV5-1
size: .
DNA: TGCGCCAGCAGCTTGAGCGGGGCCTCTAGCACAGATACGCAGTATTTT
CDR3: CASSLSGASSTDTQYF

J: TRBJ2-3
D: .
V: TRBV7-2
size: few
DNA: TGTGCCAGCAGCTTAGGGGGGCAGGGAGGCACAGATACGCAGTATTTT
CDR3: CASSLGGQGGTDTQYF

J: TRBJ2-7
D: .
V: TRBV18
size: few
DNA: TGTGCCAGCTCACCCTGGAGGATAGCGACTACCTACGAGCAGTACTTC
CDR3: CASSPWRIATTYEQYF

J: TRBJ2-7
D: .
V: TRBV20-1
size: few
DNA: TGCAGTGCTAGACCACAGGACCGCTACGAGCAGTACTTC
CDR3: CSARPQDRYEQYF

J: TRBJ2-7
D: .
V: TRBV14
size: .
DNA: TGTGCCAGCAGCCAAGTGTTCTACGAGCAGTACTTC
CDR3: CASSQVFYEQYF

J: TRBJ2-1
D: TRBD2
V: TRBV20-1
size: .
DNA: TGCAGTGCGGTTACTAGCGGGAGAGGGAATGAGCAGTTCTTC
CDR3: CSAVTSGRGNEQFF